This T cell receptor beta chain was captured in a study of blood T cell repertoires in COVID-19. Whole-study context: Samples of COVID-19 (acute and convalescent) were obtained from the United States, Italy and Spain. T cells, B-cell-depleted T cells, or PBMCs supplied cDNA or gDNA.

V lost 1 base and J lost 4, with 6 bases in between. There are 12 residues in the CDR3. The germline V gene encodes CDR1 GTSNPN and CDR2 SVGIG (reference sequence). Authors' analysis steps: Estimated nucleated cell counts came from reference gene primer amplification. Measured with immunoSEQ multiplex PCR; TCRdb has only the in-frame clones, and not every one. V and J calls and clone size are as listed in that table; D and trimming were resolved from the DNA. This table has 60,000 or so clones, more than 65% appearing once. The sequence came from a human donor in a cohort sampled during active COVID-19. Sequencing was carried out using peripheral blood. The chain has TRBV30 and TRBJ2-3; D perhaps matches TRBD1 (5 bases). CDR3 amino acids: CAWSAGPDTQYF. DNA of the CDR3: TGTGCCTGGAGTGCAGGGCCAGATACGCAGTATTTT.